The rows below give T cell receptor beta chains drawn from one sample of a study of OX40 agonist ivuxolimab in advanced cancers. Using immunoSEQ multiplex PCR, the repertoire was profiled, and TCRdb retains in-frame clones only, with some absent. The top ten clones hold approximately 1.6% of a sample with almost 50,000 clones, approximately 79% of them seen once. Specimen: CD4+ or CD8+ T cells sorted from blood, collected in a trial of the OX40 agonist ivuxolimab. The receptor set was obtained from an adult with an advanced solid tumor such as melanoma, head and neck, liver or kidney cancer. The CDR3 runs from the conserved cysteine through the conserved F or W. The order of the fields is clone size, D gene, J gene, V gene, CDR3 DNA, CDR3 protein. A D gene is named only where the DNA matches it firmly. The listing skips clone size in some rows; elsewhere it reads once, few, many or a size class.

clone size: medium-sized; D gene: .; J gene: TRBJ2-7; V gene: TRBV7-2; CDR3 DNA: TGTGCCAGCAGTCCTTACTACGAGCAGTACTTC; CDR3 protein: CASSPYYEQYF
clone size: .; D gene: TRBD2; J gene: TRBJ2-1; V gene: TRBV10-3; CDR3 DNA: TGTGCCATCAGTCTTAGCGGGATGGGCTACAATGAGCAGTTCTTC; CDR3 protein: CAISLSGMGYNEQFF
clone size: .; D gene: .; J gene: TRBJ1-2; V gene: TRBV4-2; CDR3 DNA: TGTGCCAGCAGCCAAGATCGGGGGGAAGACTATGGCTACACCTTC; CDR3 protein: CASSQDRGEDYGYTF
clone size: .; D gene: TRBD1; J gene: TRBJ1-6; V gene: TRBV10-2; CDR3 DNA: TGCGCCAGCAGTGGGGGACAGGGGGCTACCACTAGAAATTCACCCCTCCACTTT; CDR3 protein: CASSGGQGATTRNSPLHF
clone size: .; D gene: TRBD2; J gene: TRBJ2-7; V gene: TRBV4-3; CDR3 DNA: TGCGCCAGCAGCCGGACGGGGGCGGGAGGCCCCCTGCCTGGCGAGCAGTACTTC; CDR3 protein: CASSRTGAGGPLPGEQYF
clone size: .; D gene: TRBD2; J gene: TRBJ2-7; V gene: TRBV30; CDR3 DNA: TGTGCCTGCTCTAGCGGGACAACCTACGAGCAGTACTTC; CDR3 protein: CACSSGTTYEQYF
clone size: .; D gene: .; J gene: TRBJ1-2; V gene: TRBV25-1; CDR3 DNA: TGTGCCAGCAGTGTTCAGGGTGGGATCGGTGGCTACACCTTC; CDR3 protein: CASSVQGGIGGYTF
clone size: .; D gene: .; J gene: TRBJ2-7; V gene: TRBV7-2; CDR3 DNA: TGTGCCAGCAGCTCTGGCTTATACGAGCAGTACTTC; CDR3 protein: CASSSGLYEQYF
clone size: .; D gene: TRBD2; J gene: TRBJ2-1; V gene: TRBV7-9; CDR3 DNA: TGTGCCAGCAGCCCTGAGCTAGCGGGAGGCTCGGAGCAGTTCTTC; CDR3 protein: CASSPELAGGSEQFF
clone size: .; D gene: .; J gene: TRBJ2-3; V gene: TRBV19; CDR3 DNA: TGTGCCAGTAGTATAGATCCGAACACAGATACGCAGTATTTT; CDR3 protein: CASSIDPNTDTQYF
clone size: .; D gene: .; J gene: TRBJ2-6; V gene: TRBV4-3; CDR3 DNA: TGCGCCAGCAGCCTGGGGTCTGGGGCCAACGTCCTGACTTTC; CDR3 protein: CASSLGSGANVLTF
clone size: .; D gene: .; J gene: TRBJ2-1; V gene: TRBV9; CDR3 DNA: TGTGCCAGCAGCGCGGACCTCCTCCTCTACAATGAGCAGTTCTTC; CDR3 protein: CASSADLLLYNEQFF
clone size: few; D gene: .; J gene: TRBJ1-5; V gene: TRBV7-6; CDR3 DNA: TGTGCCAGCAGCTCGGGCCTCCCGGGGCAGCCCCAGCATTTT; CDR3 protein: CASSSGLPGQPQHF
clone size: .; D gene: .; J gene: TRBJ1-4; V gene: TRBV7-6; CDR3 DNA: TGTGCCAGCAGGCCAGGGGCCACTAATGAAAAACTGTTTTTT; CDR3 protein: CASRPGATNEKLFF
clone size: once; D gene: .; J gene: TRBJ2-7; V gene: TRBV11-2; CDR3 DNA: TGTGCCAGCAGCCTCAACCAGGGATCGGGCGAGCAGTACTTC; CDR3 protein: CASSLNQGSGEQYF
clone size: .; D gene: .; J gene: TRBJ1-1; V gene: TRBV28; CDR3 DNA: TGTGCCAGCAGTATGGAACTTAACACTGAAGCTTTCTTT; CDR3 protein: CASSMELNTEAFF
clone size: .; D gene: .; J gene: TRBJ1-2; V gene: TRBV5-5; CDR3 DNA: TGTGCCAGCAGCTTGCGGGCCGTCTATGGCTACACCTTC; CDR3 protein: CASSLRAVYGYTF
clone size: .; D gene: TRBD1; J gene: TRBJ2-1; V gene: TRBV5-1; CDR3 DNA: TGCGCCAGCAGCCTGGTAGCTTTAGGGGGCGATGAGCAGTTCTTC; CDR3 protein: CASSLVALGGDEQFF
clone size: .; D gene: TRBD1; J gene: TRBJ2-3; V gene: TRBV9; CDR3 DNA: TGTGCCAGCAGCGTACTACCGACAGGGGGCACAGATACGCAGTATTTT; CDR3 protein: CASSVLPTGGTDTQYF
clone size: .; D gene: TRBD1; J gene: TRBJ2-7; V gene: TRBV7-9; CDR3 DNA: TGTGCCAGCAGCTTTACAGGGGGTAGCTCCTACGAGCAGTACTTC; CDR3 protein: CASSFTGGSSYEQYF
clone size: .; D gene: .; J gene: TRBJ2-5; V gene: TRBV6-5; CDR3 DNA: TGTGCCAGCACTTCTAGCGCCCTAGTCCAGTACTTC; CDR3 protein: CASTSSALVQYF
clone size: .; D gene: .; J gene: TRBJ1-2; V gene: TRBV7-6; CDR3 DNA: TGTGCCAGCAGCTTAGTCGCCGGGGGTTATAACTATGGCTACACCTTC; CDR3 protein: CASSLVAGGYNYGYTF
clone size: .; D gene: .; J gene: TRBJ2-3; V gene: TRBV28; CDR3 DNA: TGTGCCAGCAGTCGGACTAGCACAGATACGCAGTATTTT; CDR3 protein: CASSRTSTDTQYF
clone size: .; D gene: TRBD1; J gene: TRBJ2-7; V gene: TRBV28; CDR3 DNA: TGTGCCAGCAGTTGGTCACACAGGGGCGACTACGAGCAGTACTTC; CDR3 protein: CASSWSHRGDYEQYF
clone size: .; D gene: .; J gene: TRBJ1-2; V gene: TRBV18; CDR3 DNA: TGTGCCAGCTCACCAAGCCGGGAACCCACTAACTATGGCTACACCTTC; CDR3 protein: CASSPSREPTNYGYTF